Below, one TCR beta chain is given with its context. Its antigen is not known. Distinct nucleotide sequences in the sample also encode this CDR3. The sample is drawn from a study of OX40 agonist ivuxolimab in advanced cancers. Findings of the study overall: By week 6 at 0.1 to 3.0 mg/kg, blood CD4+ and CD8+ T cells had expanded clonally.

Sequenced by immunoSEQ multiplex PCR; TCRdb stores in-frame clones only, minus some. Altogether tens of thousands of clones are present, about four fifths being singletons, with the ten largest covering 6.5% to 7.5%. The V gene's germline CDR1 is SQVTM and CDR2 ANQGSEA. V was cut by 6 bases and J by 11 bases, with 23 bases left in between. This CDR3 region has 14 residues. Specimen: CD4+ or CD8+ T cells sorted from blood, collected in a trial of the OX40 agonist ivuxolimab. This chain uses TRBV29-1 with TRBJ1-5; tentative D call: TRBD1 (5 bases). The sequence came from an adult with an advanced solid tumor such as melanoma, head and neck, liver or kidney cancer. CDR3 sequence reads: CSVQPEAGRGAQHF. The DNA of the CDR3 is TGCAGCGTCCAACCGGAGGCAGGGCGAGGCGCCCAGCATTTT.